This TCR beta chain emerged from a study of cytomegalovirus exposure and HLA in healthy donors. Concerning this clone itself: Its antigen is not identified.

V lost 2 bases and J lost 6; bases outside the gene matches: 3. The CDR3 spans 14 residues. Germline CDR1 is SEHNR and CDR2 is FQNEAQ (reference sequence). Overall study findings and caveats: Follow-up analysis found HLA locus-dependent TCR association rates, highest for DRB1 and lowest for HLA-C.

With 60 Vbeta and 13 Jbeta primers, the PCR was carried out. The data were produced by immunoSEQ multiplex PCR, yet TCRdb's version contains in-frame clones alone and is incomplete. The sample lists about 150,000 clones; 77% were seen once. The sequencing sample was made of PBMCs. This chain connects TRBV7-9 to TRBJ1-4; the match to TRBD1 covers 7 bases. The clonotype comes from a male donor in good health and CMV-seronegative. CDR3 in DNA: TGTGCCAGCAGCTTAACAGGGGTGGATGAAAAACTGTTTTTT. As protein: CASSLTGVDEKLFF.